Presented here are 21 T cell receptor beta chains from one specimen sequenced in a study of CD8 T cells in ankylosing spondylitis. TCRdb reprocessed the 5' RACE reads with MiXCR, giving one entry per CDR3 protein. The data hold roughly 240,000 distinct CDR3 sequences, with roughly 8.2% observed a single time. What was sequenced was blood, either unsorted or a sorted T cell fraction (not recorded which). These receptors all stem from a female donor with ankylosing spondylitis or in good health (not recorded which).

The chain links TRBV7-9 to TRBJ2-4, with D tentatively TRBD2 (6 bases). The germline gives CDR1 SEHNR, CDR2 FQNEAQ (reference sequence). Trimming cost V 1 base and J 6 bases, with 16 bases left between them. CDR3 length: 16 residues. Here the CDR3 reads CASSLDGGPRRNIQYF. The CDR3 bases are TGTGCCAGCAGCTTAGACGGGGGACCCCGGCGAAACATTCAGTACTTC.

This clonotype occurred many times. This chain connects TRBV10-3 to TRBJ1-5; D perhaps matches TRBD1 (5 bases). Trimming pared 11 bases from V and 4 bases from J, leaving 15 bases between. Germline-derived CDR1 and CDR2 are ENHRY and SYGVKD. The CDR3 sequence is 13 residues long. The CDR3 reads CAASSDSNQPQHF. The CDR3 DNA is TGTGCCGCTTCTTCTGACAGTAATCAGCCCCAGCATTTT.

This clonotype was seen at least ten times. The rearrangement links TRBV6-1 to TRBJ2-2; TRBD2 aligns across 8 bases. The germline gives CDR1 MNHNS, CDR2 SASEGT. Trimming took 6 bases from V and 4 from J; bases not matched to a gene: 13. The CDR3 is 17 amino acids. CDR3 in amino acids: CASRAGTRASGTGELFF. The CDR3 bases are TGTGCCAGCAGGGCCGGGACTAGGGCCTCGGGCACCGGGGAGCTGTTTTTT.

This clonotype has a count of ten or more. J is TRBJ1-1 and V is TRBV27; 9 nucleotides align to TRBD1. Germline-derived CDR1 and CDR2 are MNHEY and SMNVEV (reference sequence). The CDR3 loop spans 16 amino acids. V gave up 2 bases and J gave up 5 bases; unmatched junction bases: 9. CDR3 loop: CASSLHWTGERTEAFF. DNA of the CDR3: TGTGCCAGCAGTTTACACTGGACAGGGGAGAGGACTGAAGCTTTCTTT.

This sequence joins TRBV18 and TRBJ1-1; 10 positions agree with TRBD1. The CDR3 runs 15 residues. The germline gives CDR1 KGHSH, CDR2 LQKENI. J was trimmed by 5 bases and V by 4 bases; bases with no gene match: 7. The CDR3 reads CASSLGTGEGTEAFF. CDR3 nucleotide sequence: TGTGCCAGCTCACTAGGGACAGGGGAAGGGACTGAAGCTTTCTTT.

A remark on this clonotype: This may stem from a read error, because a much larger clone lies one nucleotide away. DNA of the CDR3: TGTGCCAGCAGTTTATACGTTGGGGTGGCTTCCAATGAGCAGTTCTTC. This gives the protein CASSLYVGVASNEQFF. This chain links TRBV28 with TRBJ2-1; unclear D gene. The CDR3 has 16 amino acids. The ends were cut back, 1 base at V and 6 bases at J, with 16 bases in the middle. Germline lookup yields CDR1 MDHEN and CDR2 SYDVKM.

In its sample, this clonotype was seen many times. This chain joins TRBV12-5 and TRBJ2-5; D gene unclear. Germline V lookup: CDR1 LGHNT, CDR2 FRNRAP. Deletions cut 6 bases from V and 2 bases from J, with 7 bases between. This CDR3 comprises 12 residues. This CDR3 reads CASGVDQETQYF. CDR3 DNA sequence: TGTGCTAGTGGCGTGGATCAAGAGACCCAGTACTTC.

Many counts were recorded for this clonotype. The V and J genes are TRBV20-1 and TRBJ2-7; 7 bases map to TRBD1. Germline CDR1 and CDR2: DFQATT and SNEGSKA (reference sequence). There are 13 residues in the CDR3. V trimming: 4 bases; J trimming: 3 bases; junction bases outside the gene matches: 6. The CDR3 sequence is CSAKGHRGYEQYF. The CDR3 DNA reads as TGCAGTGCTAAGGGACACAGGGGCTACGAGCAGTACTTC.

The DNA for the CDR3 is TGTGCCAGCAGCTTAGACGGAGATTCGGAGACCCAGTACTTC. Translated, it gives CASSLDGDSETQYF. V is TRBV7-9 and J is TRBJ2-5; D unresolved. The V end lost 1 base, the J end lost 5 bases, and 11 bases lay between the germline ends. The CDR3 has 14 residues. The germline CDR1 and CDR2 sequences are SEHNR and FQNEAQ (reference sequence).

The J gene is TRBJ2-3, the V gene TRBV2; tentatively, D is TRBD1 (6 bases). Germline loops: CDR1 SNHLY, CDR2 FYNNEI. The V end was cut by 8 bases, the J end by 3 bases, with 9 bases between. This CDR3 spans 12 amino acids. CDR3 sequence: CASARGTDTQYF. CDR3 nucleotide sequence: TGTGCCAGCGCCAGGGGAACAGATACGCAGTATTTT.

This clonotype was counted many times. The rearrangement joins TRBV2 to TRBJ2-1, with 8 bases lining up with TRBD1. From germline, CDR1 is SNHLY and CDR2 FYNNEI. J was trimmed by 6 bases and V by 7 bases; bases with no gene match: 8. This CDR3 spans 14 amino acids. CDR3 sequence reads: CASTGQGAVNEQFF. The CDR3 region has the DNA TGTGCCAGCACTGGACAGGGTGCCGTCAATGAGCAGTTCTTC. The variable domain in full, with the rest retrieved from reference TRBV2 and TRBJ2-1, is EPEVTQTPSHQVTQMGQEVILRCVPISNHLYFYWYRQILGQKVEFLVSFYNNEISEKSEIFDDQFSVERPDGSNFTLKIRSTKLEDSAMYFCASTGQGAVNEQFFGPGTRLTVL.

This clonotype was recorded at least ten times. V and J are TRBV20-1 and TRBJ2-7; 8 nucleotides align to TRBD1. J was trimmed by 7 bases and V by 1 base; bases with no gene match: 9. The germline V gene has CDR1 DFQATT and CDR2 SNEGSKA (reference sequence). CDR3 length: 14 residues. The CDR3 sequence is CSARVRQGSREQYF. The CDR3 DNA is TGCAGTGCTAGAGTACGACAGGGGTCACGGGAGCAGTACTTC.

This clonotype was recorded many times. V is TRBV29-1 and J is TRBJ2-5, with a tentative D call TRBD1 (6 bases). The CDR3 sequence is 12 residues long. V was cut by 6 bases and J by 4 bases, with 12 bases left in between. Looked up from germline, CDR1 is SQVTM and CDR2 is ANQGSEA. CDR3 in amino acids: CSVRDTGETQYF. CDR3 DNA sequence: TGCAGCGTCCGGGACACAGGAGAGACCCAGTACTTC.

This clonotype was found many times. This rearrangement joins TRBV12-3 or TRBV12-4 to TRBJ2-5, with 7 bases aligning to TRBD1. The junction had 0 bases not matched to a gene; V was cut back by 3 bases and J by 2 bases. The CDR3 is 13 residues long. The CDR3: CASSFRGQETQYF. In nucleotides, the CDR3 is TGTGCCAGCAGTTTCAGGGGGCAAGAGACCCAGTACTTC.

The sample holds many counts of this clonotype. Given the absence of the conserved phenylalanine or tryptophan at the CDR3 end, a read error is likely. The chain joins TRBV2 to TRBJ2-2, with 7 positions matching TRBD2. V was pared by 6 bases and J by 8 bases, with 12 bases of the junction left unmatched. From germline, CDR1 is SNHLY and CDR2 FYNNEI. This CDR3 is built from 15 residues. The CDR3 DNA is TGTGCCAGCAGAGGGCGGGGGTACCAGGGAGGGGAGCTGTTTATT. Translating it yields CASRGRGYQGGELFI.

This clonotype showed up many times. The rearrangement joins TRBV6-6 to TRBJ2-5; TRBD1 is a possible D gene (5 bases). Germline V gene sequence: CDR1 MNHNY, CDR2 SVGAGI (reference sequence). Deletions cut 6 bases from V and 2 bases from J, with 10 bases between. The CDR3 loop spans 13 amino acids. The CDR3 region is CASRGDSQETQYF. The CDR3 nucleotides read TGTGCCAGCAGGGGTGACAGTCAAGAGACCCAGTACTTC.

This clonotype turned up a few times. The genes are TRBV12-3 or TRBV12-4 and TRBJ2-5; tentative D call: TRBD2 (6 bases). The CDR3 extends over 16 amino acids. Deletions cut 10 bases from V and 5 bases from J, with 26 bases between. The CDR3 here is CAITRGTFTTAETQYF. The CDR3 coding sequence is TGTGCCATTACCCGCGGGACGTTTACCACGGCGGAGACCCAGTACTTC.

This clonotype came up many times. CDR3 in DNA: TGCGCCAGCAGCCAATCGACTAGCGGGGAAGAGACCCAGTACTTC. Amino acid sequence: CASSQSTSGEETQYF. The chain employs TRBV4-3 and TRBJ2-5; 11 bases match TRBD2. The germline CDR1 and CDR2 sequences are LGHNA and YSLEER. Trimming took 2 bases from V and 3 from J; bases not matched to a gene: 2. The CDR3 has 15 amino acids.

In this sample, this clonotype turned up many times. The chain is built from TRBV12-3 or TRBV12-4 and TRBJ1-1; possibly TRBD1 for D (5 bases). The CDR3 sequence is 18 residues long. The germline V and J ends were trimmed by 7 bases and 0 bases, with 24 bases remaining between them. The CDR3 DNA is TGTGCCAGCACCCCCTCGGTAGGGGCCGGACCCCTGAACACTGAAGCTTTCTTT. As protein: CASTPSVGAGPLNTEAFF.

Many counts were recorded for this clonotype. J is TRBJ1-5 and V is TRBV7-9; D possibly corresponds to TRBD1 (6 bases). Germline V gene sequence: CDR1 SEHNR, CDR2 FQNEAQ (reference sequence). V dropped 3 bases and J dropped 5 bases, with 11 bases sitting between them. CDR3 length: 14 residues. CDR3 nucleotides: TGTGCCAGCAGCTTTGAGGGGGGCGATCAGCCCCAGCATTTT. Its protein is CASSFEGGDQPQHF. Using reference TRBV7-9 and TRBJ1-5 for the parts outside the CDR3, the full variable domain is DTGVSQNPRHKITKRGQNVTFRCDPISEHNRLYWYRQTLGQGPEFLTYFQNEAQLEKSRLLSDRFSAERPKGSFSTLEIQRTEQGDSAMYLCASSFEGGDQPQHFGDGTRLSIL.

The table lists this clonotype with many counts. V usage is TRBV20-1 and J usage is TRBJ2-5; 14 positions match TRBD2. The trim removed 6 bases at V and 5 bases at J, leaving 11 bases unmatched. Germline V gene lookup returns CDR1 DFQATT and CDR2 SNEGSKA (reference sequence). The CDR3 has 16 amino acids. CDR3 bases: TGCAGTGCATATAAAGGGACTAGCGGGAGAGGCGAGACCCAGTACTTC. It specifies CSAYKGTSGRGETQYF.